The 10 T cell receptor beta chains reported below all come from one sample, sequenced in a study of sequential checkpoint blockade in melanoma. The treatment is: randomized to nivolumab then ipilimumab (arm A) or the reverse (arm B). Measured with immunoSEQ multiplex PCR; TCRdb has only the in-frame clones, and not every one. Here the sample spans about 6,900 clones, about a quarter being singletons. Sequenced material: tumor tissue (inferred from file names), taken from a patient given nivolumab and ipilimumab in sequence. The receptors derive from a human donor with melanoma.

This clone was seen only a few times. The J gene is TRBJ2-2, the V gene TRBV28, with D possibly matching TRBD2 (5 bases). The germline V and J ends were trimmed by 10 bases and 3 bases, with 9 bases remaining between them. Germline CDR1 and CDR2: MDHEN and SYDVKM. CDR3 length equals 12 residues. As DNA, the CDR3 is TGTGCCATACAGCGGCACACCGGGGAGCTGTTTTTT. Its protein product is CAIQRHTGELFF.

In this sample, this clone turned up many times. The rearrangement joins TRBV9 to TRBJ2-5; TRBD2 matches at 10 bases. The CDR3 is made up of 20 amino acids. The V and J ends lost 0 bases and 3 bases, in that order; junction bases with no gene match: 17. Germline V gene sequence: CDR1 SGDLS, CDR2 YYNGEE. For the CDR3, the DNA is TGTGCCAGCAGCGTAGCGGGTAAGCTAGCGGGAGACGGGGGAAAAGAGACCCAGTACTTC. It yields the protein CASSVAGKLAGDGGKETQYF.

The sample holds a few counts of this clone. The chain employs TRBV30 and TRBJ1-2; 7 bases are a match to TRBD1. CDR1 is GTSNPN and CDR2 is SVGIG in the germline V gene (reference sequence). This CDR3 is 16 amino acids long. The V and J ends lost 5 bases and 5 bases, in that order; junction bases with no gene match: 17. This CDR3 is CAWVSLGTARIYGYTF. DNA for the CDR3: TGTGCCTGGGTAAGCCTAGGGACAGCACGAATATATGGCTACACCTTC.

CDR3 bases: TGTGCCAGCAGCCAAGAACATCGGGGTCAGCCCCAGCATTTT. Residues: CASSQEHRGQPQHF. The rearrangement uses TRBV14 and TRBJ1-5; D gene ambiguous. The CDR3 contains 14 residues. From germline, CDR1 is SGHDN and CDR2 FVKESK. V was clipped by 0 bases and J by 6 bases, with 9 bases between them.

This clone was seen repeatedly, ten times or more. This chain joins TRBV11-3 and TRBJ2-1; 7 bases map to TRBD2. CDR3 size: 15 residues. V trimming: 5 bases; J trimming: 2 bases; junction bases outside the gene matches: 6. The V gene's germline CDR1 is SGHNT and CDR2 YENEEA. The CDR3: CASSRGRVTYNEQFF. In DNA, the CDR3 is TGTGCCAGCAGCCGCGGGAGAGTCACCTACAATGAGCAGTTCTTC.

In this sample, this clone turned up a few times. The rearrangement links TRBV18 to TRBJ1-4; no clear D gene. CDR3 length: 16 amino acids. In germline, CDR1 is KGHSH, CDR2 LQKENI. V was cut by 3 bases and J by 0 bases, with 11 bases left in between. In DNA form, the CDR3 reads TGTGCCAGCTCACCTTCTCAGATAGCAACTAATGAAAAACTGTTTTTT. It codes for CASSPSQIATNEKLFF. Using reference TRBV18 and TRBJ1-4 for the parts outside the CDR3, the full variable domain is NAGVMQNPRHLVRRRGQEARLRCSPMKGHSHVYWYRQLPEEGLKFMVYLQKENIIDESGMPKERFSAEFPKEGPSILRIQQVVRGDSAAYFCASSPSQIATNEKLFFGSGTQLSVL.

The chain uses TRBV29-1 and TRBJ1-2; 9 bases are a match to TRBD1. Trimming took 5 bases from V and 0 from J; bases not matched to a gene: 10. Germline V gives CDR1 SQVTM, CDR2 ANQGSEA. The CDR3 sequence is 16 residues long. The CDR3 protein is CSVPRQGVGANYGYTF. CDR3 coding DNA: TGCAGCGTTCCTCGACAGGGGGTTGGAGCTAACTATGGCTACACCTTC. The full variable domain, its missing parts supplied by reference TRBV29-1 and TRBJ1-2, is SAVISQKPSRDICQRGTSLTIQCQVDSQVTMMFWYRQQPGQSLTLIATANQGSEATYESGFVIDKFPISRPNLTFSTLTVSNMSPEDSSIYLCSVPRQGVGANYGYTFGSGTRLTVV.

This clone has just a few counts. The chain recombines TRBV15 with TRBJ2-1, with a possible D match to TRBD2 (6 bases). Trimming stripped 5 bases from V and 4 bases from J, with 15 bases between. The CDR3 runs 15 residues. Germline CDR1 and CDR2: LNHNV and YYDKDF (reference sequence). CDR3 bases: TGTGCCACCAGCCCACCTAGCGCGGCTTACAATGAGCAGTTCTTC. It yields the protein CATSPPSAAYNEQFF.

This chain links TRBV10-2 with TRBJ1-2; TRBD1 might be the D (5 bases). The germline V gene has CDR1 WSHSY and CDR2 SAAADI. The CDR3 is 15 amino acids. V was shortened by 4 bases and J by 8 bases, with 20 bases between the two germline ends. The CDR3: CASSASRLGGAGYTF. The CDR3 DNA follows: TGCGCCAGCAGTGCATCTCGGTTGGGTGGGGCCGGCTACACCTTC.

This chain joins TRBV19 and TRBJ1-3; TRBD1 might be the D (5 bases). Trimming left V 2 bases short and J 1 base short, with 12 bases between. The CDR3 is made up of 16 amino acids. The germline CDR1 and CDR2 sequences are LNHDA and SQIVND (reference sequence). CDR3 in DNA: TGTGCCAGTAGTATACTCCAGGGTCCATCTGGAAACACCATATATTTT. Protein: CASSILQGPSGNTIYF. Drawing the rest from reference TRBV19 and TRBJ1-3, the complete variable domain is DGGITQSPKYLFRKEGQNVTLSCEQNLNHDAMYWYRQDPGQGLRLIYYSQIVNDFQKGDIAEGYSVSREKKESFPLTVTSAQKNPTAFYLCASSILQGPSGNTIYFGEGSWLTVV.